Following are 15 T cell receptor beta chains from one sample sequenced in a study of PD-L1 blockade in urothelial cancer. Some clones are missing from TCRdb's copy, which holds only in-frame ones; the method was immunoSEQ multiplex PCR. The sample holds 50,000 or so clones; nearly 85% are singletons and the top ten take 5% to 7.5%. The sample consisted of PBMCs, taken around atezolizumab (anti-PD-L1) treatment. The source is a middle-aged man with urothelial cancer.

The CDR3 DNA reads as TGTGCTAGTGGTTTGGGTATAAATGGGGGCGGGGGCTACACCTTC. Protein: CASGLGINGGGGYTF. The J gene is TRBJ1-2, the V gene TRBV12-5; maybe TRBD1 (6 bases). The germline gives CDR1 LGHNT, CDR2 FRNRAP. V dropped 1 base and J dropped 8 bases, with 17 bases sitting between them. This CDR3 contains 15 residues.

The DNA of the CDR3 is TGCGCCAGCAGGGTCGGGGGACAGCCCGATGAAAAACTGTTTTTT. This encodes CASRVGGQPDEKLFF. The genes are TRBV5-1 and TRBJ1-4, with 7 bases aligning to TRBD1. Per germline, CDR1 SGHRS and CDR2 YFSETQ. The CDR3 is made up of 15 amino acids. J gave up 6 bases and V 5 bases, and 10 bases lay outside the gene matches. The full variable domain, completed using reference TRBV5-1 and TRBJ1-4, is KAGVTQTPRYLIKTRGQQVTLSCSPISGHRSVSWYQQTPGQGLQFLFEYFSETQRNKGNFPGRFSGRQFSNSRSEMNVSTLELGDSALYLCASRVGGQPDEKLFFGSGTQLSVL.

V is TRBV6-1 and J is TRBJ2-5; TRBD1 aligns across 7 bases. Germline trimming cut 1 base from V and 1 base from J; bases unmatched to any gene: 0. CDR3 length: 14 residues. Germline lookup yields CDR1 MNHNS and CDR2 SASEGT. The CDR3 loop is CASSEDRGQETQYF. CDR3 DNA: TGTGCCAGCAGTGAAGACAGGGGCCAAGAGACCCAGTACTTC.

The chain carries TRBV4-3 and TRBJ1-2, with a possible D match to TRBD1 (6 bases). Germline assignment: CDR1 LGHNA and CDR2 YSLEER. Trimming stripped 0 bases from V and 4 bases from J, with 12 bases between. This CDR3 is built from 15 residues. The CDR3 region is CASSQDPGAFYGYTF. Written as DNA, the CDR3 is TGCGCCAGCAGCCAAGACCCAGGGGCGTTCTATGGCTACACCTTC.

The CDR3 nucleotides are TGTGCCAGCAGCCAATCCAGCGGGACTACCTACGAGCAGTACTTC. Amino acid sequence: CASSQSSGTTYEQYF. V is TRBV4-2 and J is TRBJ2-7, with 7 bases that match TRBD2. J gave up 2 bases and V 2 bases, and 6 bases lay outside the gene matches. The germline gives CDR1 LGHNA, CDR2 YNFKEQ. The CDR3 spans 15 residues.

This clone occurred a few times. This chain links TRBV27 with TRBJ2-3; TRBD2 aligns across 8 bases. The V segment lost 2 bases and the J segment 4 bases; nucleotides outside the gene matches: 2. Germline-derived CDR1 and CDR2 are MNHEY and SMNVEV (reference sequence). CDR3 length: 14 amino acids. CDR3 nucleotide sequence: TGTGCCAGCAGTTTAGGACTAGCCCCAGATACGCAGTATTTT. Translation: CASSLGLAPDTQYF.

This sequence joins TRBV19 and TRBJ1-2; 8 bases map to TRBD1. Germline assignment: CDR1 LNHDA and CDR2 SQIVND (reference sequence). V lost 6 bases to trimming and J lost 4 bases; unmatched junction nucleotides: 10. The CDR3 has 15 amino acids. The CDR3 here is CASRSAGGIGYGYTF. For the CDR3, the DNA is TGTGCCAGTAGAAGCGCAGGGGGCATTGGCTATGGCTACACCTTC.

Only one count was recorded for this clone. The chain carries TRBV29-1 and TRBJ2-1; 8 positions agree with TRBD2. This CDR3 spans 12 amino acids. The ends lost 4 bases at V and 7 bases at J; junction bases unmatched: 3. The germline V gene encodes CDR1 SQVTM and CDR2 ANQGSEA. The CDR3 nucleotides read TGCAGCGTTGCGGGGGGGCGGAATGAGCAGTTCTTC. Translated: CSVAGGRNEQFF.

V is TRBV28 and J is TRBJ1-5; D is perhaps TRBD1 (5 bases). The germline V gene encodes CDR1 MDHEN and CDR2 SYDVKM. V was shortened by 2 bases and J by 6 bases, with 14 bases between the two germline ends. The CDR3 extends over 15 amino acids. In DNA form, the CDR3 reads TGTGCCAGCAGTTTACAGGGTGGGGTGAGTCAGCCCCAGCATTTT. Protein product: CASSLQGGVSQPQHF.

J is TRBJ2-1 and V is TRBV5-4; TRBD2 agrees at 11 bases. Germline V CDR1 and CDR2: SGHNT, YYREEE (reference sequence). The CDR3 has 15 amino acids. V dropped 4 bases and J dropped 5; count of bases not matched to a gene: 5. The CDR3 DNA reads as TGTGCCAGCAGCCCCGGGGGACTAGCGGACAATGAGCAGTTCTTC. It encodes CASSPGGLADNEQFF. Complete variable domain (other parts from reference TRBV5-4 and TRBJ2-1): ETGVTQSPTHLIKTRGQQVTLRCSSQSGHNTVSWYQQALGQGPQFIFQYYREEENGRGNFPPRFSGLQFPNYSSELNVNALELDDSALYLCASSPGGLADNEQFFGPGTRLTVL.

The chain employs TRBV28 and TRBJ1-4; 8 nucleotides line up with TRBD1. The CDR3 is made up of 14 amino acids. V shed 11 bases and J 3 bases; nucleotides not matched to a gene: 8. The germline gives CDR1 MDHEN, CDR2 SYDVKM. The CDR3 spells CASHRGAANEKLFF. For the CDR3, the DNA is TGTGCCTCCCACAGGGGGGCCGCTAATGAAAAACTGTTTTTT.

The V call is TRBV15, the J call TRBJ1-3, with a tentative D call TRBD1 (5 bases). This CDR3 has 14 amino acids. V was trimmed by 6 bases and J by 4 bases, leaving 13 bases between them. Germline values: CDR1 LNHNV, CDR2 YYDKDF (reference sequence). CDR3 sequence (DNA): TGTGCCACCAGATCCCAGGGTGGGGGAAACACCATATATTTT. Its translation: CATRSQGGGNTIYF.

This clone was detected only once. This chain links TRBV18 with TRBJ2-4, with 8 bases lining up with TRBD1. The trim removed 1 base at V and 5 bases at J, leaving 4 bases unmatched. CDR3 length equals 15 residues. Germline V CDR1 and CDR2: KGHSH, LQKENI. The CDR3 DNA is TGTGCCAGCTCACCACGGACAGGGAAGCAAAACATTCAGTACTTC. This gives the protein CASSPRTGKQNIQYF.

This clone is medium-sized by share. The V gene is TRBV27, the J gene TRBJ2-7, with 8 bases that match TRBD2. The CDR3 totals 14 residues. Germline-derived CDR1 and CDR2 are MNHEY and SMNVEV (reference sequence). V dropped 8 bases and J dropped 2; count of bases not matched to a gene: 8. DNA of the CDR3: TGTGCCAGCGGACTTGCCGGGAGGGCCTACGAGCAGTACTTC. Translating gives CASGLAGRAYEQYF.

CDR3 sequence: CASSLEGLDEQYF. The CDR3 DNA is TGTGCCAGCAGCTTAGAGGGGCTGGACGAGCAGTACTTC. The V gene is TRBV7-9, the J gene TRBJ2-7; D might be TRBD1 (5 bases). CDR3 length equals 13 residues. Deletions cut 1 base from V and 5 bases from J, with 9 bases between. The V gene's germline CDR1 is SEHNR and CDR2 FQNEAQ (reference sequence).